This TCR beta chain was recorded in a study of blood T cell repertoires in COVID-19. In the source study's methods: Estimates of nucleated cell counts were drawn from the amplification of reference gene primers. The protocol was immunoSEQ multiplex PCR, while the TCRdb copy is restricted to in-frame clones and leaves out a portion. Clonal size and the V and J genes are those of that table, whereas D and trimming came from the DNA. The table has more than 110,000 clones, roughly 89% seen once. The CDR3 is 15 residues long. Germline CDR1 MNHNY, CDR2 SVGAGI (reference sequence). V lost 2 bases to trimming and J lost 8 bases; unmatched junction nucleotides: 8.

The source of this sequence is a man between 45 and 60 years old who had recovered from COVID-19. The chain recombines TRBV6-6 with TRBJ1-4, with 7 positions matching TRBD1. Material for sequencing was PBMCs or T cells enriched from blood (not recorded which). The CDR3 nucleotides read TGTGCCAGCAGTTACCAGGAGACAGGGTGGGAAAAACTGTTTTTT. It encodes CASSYQETGWEKLFF.